This is a list of T cell receptor beta chains from one sample in a study of T-cell memory formation after mild COVID-19. MiXCR, applied by TCRdb to the 5' RACE reads, yields one record per CDR3 protein. In the table there are fewer than 350,000 distinct CDR3 sequences, roughly an eighth of which are singletons. The sequencing input was PBMCs or a T cell subset sorted from them (not recorded which). The source is a man aged 18 to 30 who had mild COVID-19 (a few samples of this study predate the infection). Cell type and time point are not known. The CDR3 runs from the conserved cysteine through the conserved F or W. The D gene is left open where the match is weak. Clone size is shown for a subset of rows, as once, few, many or a class of expanded clone.

TRBV29-1	few	TRBJ2-1	.	TGCAGCGTTGTGCGAACCATCCAGAGCTCCTACAATGAGCAGTTCTTC	CSVVRTIQSSYNEQFF
TRBV7-9	few	TRBJ1-3	.	TGTGCCAGCAGCTTCAGGGGAGTCGAAAACACCATATATTTT	CASSFRGVENTIYF
TRBV23-1	few	TRBJ1-6	.	TGCGCCAGCAGATCCAAGGGGCCTGTGTCCTATAATTCACCCCTCCACTTT	CASRSKGPVSYNSPLHF
TRBV11-2	few	TRBJ1-1	.	TGTGCCAGCAGCTTTCAGGGAGGGTACACTGAAGCTTTCTTT	CASSFQGGYTEAFF
TRBV9	.	TRBJ2-5	TRBD2	TGTGCCAGCAGCGTAGGAGCGGGGCAACAAGAGACCCAGTACTTC	CASSVGAGQQETQYF
TRBV6-6	.	TRBJ2-2	.	TGTGCCAGCAGTTACCTTGCTAACACCGGGGAGCTGTTTTTT	CASSYLANTGELFF
TRBV7-3	many	TRBJ2-3	.	TGTGCCAGCAAGCACTACCCTAGCACAGATACGCAGTATTTT	CASKHYPSTDTQYF
TRBV9	few	TRBJ2-2	TRBD2	TGTGCCAGCAGCGAGAGGGGAGGGACCGGGGAGCTGTTTTTT	CASSERGGTGELFF
TRBV20-1	many	TRBJ2-7	TRBD1	TGCAGTGCTCGCCGGGACAGGGGGCTGTACGAGCAGTACTTC	CSARRDRGLYEQYF
TRBV18	.	TRBJ1-2	.	TGTGCCAGCTCACTGTCGGAGGGAATCCTTACAAGCTTCTATGGCTACACCTTC	CASSLSEGILTSFYGYTF
TRBV4-3	.	TRBJ1-4	.	TGCGCCAGCAGCCTGAGATGGGGCAGACTTAATGAAAAACTGTTTTTT	CASSLRWGRLNEKLFF
TRBV7-9	.	TRBJ1-1	.	TGTGCCAGCAGCTTCCCCTTACGTTCGGCCGCTTTCTTT	CASSFPLRSAAFF
TRBV5-1	few	TRBJ2-4	.	TGCGCCAGCAGCTTGGGAGACAGAGCCAAAAACATTCAGTACTTC	CASSLGDRAKNIQYF
TRBV12-5	.	TRBJ2-1	.	TGTGCTAGTGGGGTAATGGGCACCGAGCAGTTCTTC	CASGVMGTEQFF
TRBV12-3/TRBV12-4	.	TRBJ1-1	.	TGTGCCAGCAGCTTTGACAGCACTGAAGCTTTCTTT	CASSFDSTEAFF
TRBV20-1	few	TRBJ1-3	TRBD1	TGCAGTGCTAGAGACGCAGGGGGTTCAGGAAACACCATATATTTT	CSARDAGGSGNTIYF
TRBV5-1	.	TRBJ2-3	.	TGCGCCAGCAGCCTTCAGGGGGGCTTTAGCACAGATACGCAGTATTTT	CASSLQGGFSTDTQYF
TRBV6-2/TRBV6-3	few	TRBJ2-1	.	TGTGCCAGCAGTTACTCGGGGACTTTTTCGCAGTTCTTC	CASSYSGTFSQFF
TRBV6-5	few	TRBJ1-3	TRBD1	TGTGCCAGCAGGACAGGGGCGGACACCATATATTTT	CASRTGADTIYF
TRBV19	few	TRBJ1-1	TRBD1	TGTGCCAGTAGTCCTTGGACAGGGGCGAAGACTGAAGCTTTCTTT	CASSPWTGAKTEAFF
TRBV18	few	TRBJ2-3	.	TGTGCCAGCTCACCAGTGGGACCCCCCATCACAGATACGCAGTATTTT	CASSPVGPPITDTQYF
TRBV7-8	.	TRBJ2-5	.	TGTGCCAGCAGCCCCCGGAGGGGTGGAAACGCCCAGTACTTC	CASSPRRGGNAQYF
TRBV20-1	few	TRBJ1-3	.	TGCAGTGCTAAGGACATCTCTGGAAACACCATATATTTT	CSAKDISGNTIYF
TRBV5-1	few	TRBJ2-1	TRBD1	TGCGCCAGCAGCTTATATGGACAGGAAAACAATGAGCAGTTCTTC	CASSLYGQENNEQFF
TRBV7-9	few	TRBJ1-1	.	TGTGCCAGCAGCGACCGGGGCCCTGGGAAGGCTTTCTTT	CASSDRGPGKAFF
TRBV6-4	many	TRBJ2-1	TRBD2	TGTGCCAGCAGTGACTCTCCTAGCGGGGGGGCCGATGAGCAGTTCTTC	CASSDSPSGGADEQFF
TRBV4-1	.	TRBJ1-6	TRBD1	TGCGCCAGCAGCTGGACGGTGGAGGGGGCCTCCTATAATTCACCCCTCCACTTT	CASSWTVEGASYNSPLHF
TRBV5-1	few	TRBJ2-5	TRBD2	TGCGCCAGCAGCTTGGCCCAAACTAGCGGGCAAGAGACCCAGTACTTC	CASSLAQTSGQETQYF
TRBV11-2	.	TRBJ2-6	TRBD1	TGTGCCAGCAGCTTGCTACAGGGGCGACGTGGGGCCAACGTCCTGACTTTC	CASSLLQGRRGANVLTF
TRBV20-1	.	TRBJ1-2	TRBD1	TGCAGTGCTAGAGGGTATGGACAGGGCTCTAACTATGGCTACACCTTC	CSARGYGQGSNYGYTF
TRBV5-1	few	TRBJ2-2	TRBD1	TGCGCCAGCAGCGAGGGACAGCTCGCGAACACCGGGGAGCTGTTTTTT	CASSEGQLANTGELFF
TRBV20-1	many	TRBJ2-3	TRBD2	TGCAGTGCTAGTGGACTAGCGGTTCTGGGTACGCAGTATTTT	CSASGLAVLGTQYF
TRBV12-3/TRBV12-4	medium-sized	TRBJ1-2	.	TGTGCCAGCAGCCAAAACCCCCCCGGTGGCTACACCTTC	CASSQNPPGGYTF
TRBV2	.	TRBJ2-5	.	TGTGCCGTCCAAGGGGGGGAGACCCAGTACTTC	CAVQGGETQYF
TRBV29-1	.	TRBJ2-5	TRBD1	TGCAGCACCGGGACAGGCCCCCTCCAAGAGACCCAGTACTTC	CSTGTGPLQETQYF
TRBV7-2	few	TRBJ2-7	.	TGTGCCAGCAGCCTGCCCGGGGTGGTCGAGCAGTACTTC	CASSLPGVVEQYF